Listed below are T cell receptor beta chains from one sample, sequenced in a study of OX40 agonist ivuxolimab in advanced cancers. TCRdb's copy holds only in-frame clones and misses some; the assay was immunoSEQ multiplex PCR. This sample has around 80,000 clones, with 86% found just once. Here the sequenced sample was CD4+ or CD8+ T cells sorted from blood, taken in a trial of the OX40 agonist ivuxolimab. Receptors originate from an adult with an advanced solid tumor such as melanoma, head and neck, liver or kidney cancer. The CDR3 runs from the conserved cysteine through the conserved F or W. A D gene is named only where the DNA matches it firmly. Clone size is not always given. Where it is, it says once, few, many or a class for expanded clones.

DNA: TGCGCCAGCAGCTTGGAGCGCCCAGAGGACACTGAAGCTTTCTTT
CDR3: CASSLERPEDTEAFF
J: TRBJ1-1
D: -
size: once
V: TRBV5-1

DNA: TGTGCCAGCTCCCTAAGGGGGGTAGGGAACACTGAAGCTTTCTTT
CDR3: CASSLRGVGNTEAFF
J: TRBJ1-1
D: -
size: -
V: TRBV18

DNA: TGTGCCAGCAGTTACTGGGCCGGGAACCAAGAGACCCAGTACTTC
CDR3: CASSYWAGNQETQYF
J: TRBJ2-5
D: -
size: -
V: TRBV6-5

DNA: TGTGCCAGCAGCTTAGTGCTAGCGGGAGTGTTGGTCTCCGGGGAGCTGTTTTTT
CDR3: CASSLVLAGVLVSGELFF
J: TRBJ2-2
D: TRBD2
size: -
V: TRBV11-2

DNA: TGTGCCAGCAGCGGGAGGGTAGCGGGAGCCGGGGAGGAGTTCTTC
CDR3: CASSGRVAGAGEEFF
J: TRBJ2-1
D: TRBD2
size: few
V: TRBV7-9

DNA: TGTGCCAGCAGCGTACAGGGGAACTATGGCTACACCTTC
CDR3: CASSVQGNYGYTF
J: TRBJ1-2
D: TRBD1
size: once
V: TRBV7-2

DNA: TGTGCCAGCAGCTCGGGAGGGGAGGGGGCTGGCTACACCTTC
CDR3: CASSSGGEGAGYTF
J: TRBJ1-2
D: TRBD1
size: -
V: TRBV11-2

DNA: TGTGCCAGCAGCTCCCCCAGGGGGCGCGATGAGGGAAACATTCAGTACTTC
CDR3: CASSSPRGRDEGNIQYF
J: TRBJ2-4
D: TRBD1
size: -
V: TRBV7-9

DNA: TGCGCCAGCAGCCGCTCCGGGACCAACAATGAGCAGTTCTTC
CDR3: CASSRSGTNNEQFF
J: TRBJ2-1
D: -
size: -
V: TRBV4-1

DNA: TGTGCCAGCAGCACCGGGACAGGGAACACTGAAGCTTTCTTT
CDR3: CASSTGTGNTEAFF
J: TRBJ1-1
D: TRBD1
size: -
V: TRBV6-6

DNA: TGTGCCTGGAACCGACTGGGACTAGCGGGAGGGGCGGGAGAGCAGTACTTC
CDR3: CAWNRLGLAGGAGEQYF
J: TRBJ2-7
D: TRBD2
size: -
V: TRBV30

DNA: TGTGCCAGCAGCTGGACTAGCGGGGGCGCGGTGGGCGAGCAGTTCTTC
CDR3: CASSWTSGGAVGEQFF
J: TRBJ2-1
D: TRBD2
size: -
V: TRBV7-3

DNA: TGTGCCAGCTCTTTTGGACGGTCGAACACTGAAGCTTTCTTT
CDR3: CASSFGRSNTEAFF
J: TRBJ1-1
D: -
size: -
V: TRBV5-1

DNA: TGTGCCAGCAGCCCCTTGCCAGGGACGGCTAATGAAAAACTGTTTTTT
CDR3: CASSPLPGTANEKLFF
J: TRBJ1-4
D: -
size: -
V: TRBV7-2

DNA: TGTGCCAGCAGCTTAGGCCTTTTCAGGCCCCTCCACTTT
CDR3: CASSLGLFRPLHF
J: TRBJ1-6
D: -
size: -
V: TRBV13

DNA: TGTGCCTGGAGTTTCCGGGACAGGGTTCAAGGTGAGCAGTTCTTC
CDR3: CAWSFRDRVQGEQFF
J: TRBJ2-1
D: TRBD1
size: -
V: TRBV30

DNA: TGTGCCAGTATTCAGGCCCCAAATCAGCCCCAGCATTTT
CDR3: CASIQAPNQPQHF
J: TRBJ1-5
D: -
size: -
V: TRBV19

DNA: TGTGCCAGCAGCCGGAGCGGGGGGGCAACTGAAGCTTTCTTT
CDR3: CASSRSGGATEAFF
J: TRBJ1-1
D: -
size: -
V: TRBV13

DNA: TGTGCCAGCAGCTTAGCAAGGGCGACGAGAGAGACCCAGTACTTC
CDR3: CASSLARATRETQYF
J: TRBJ2-5
D: -
size: once
V: TRBV7-7

DNA: TGTGCCAGCAGCACCCAGGGGGACTCTGAAGCTTTCTTT
CDR3: CASSTQGDSEAFF
J: TRBJ1-1
D: TRBD1
size: -
V: TRBV9

DNA: TGTGCCAGCAGTGAAGAGTGGAGCTCCTACAATGAGCAGTTCTTC
CDR3: CASSEEWSSYNEQFF
J: TRBJ2-1
D: -
size: -
V: TRBV6-1

DNA: TGTGCCAGCAGCTCAGGACTAGCGATAGGCGGGGAGCTGTTTTTT
CDR3: CASSSGLAIGGELFF
J: TRBJ2-2
D: TRBD2
size: -
V: TRBV5-4

DNA: TGTGCCAGCAGCTTCGGGGATCAGCCCCAGCATTTT
CDR3: CASSFGDQPQHF
J: TRBJ1-5
D: -
size: -
V: TRBV7-2

DNA: TGCGCCAGCAGCTTGAGTGGTAGCGGGAGGGCCGGCGGGGAGCTGTTTTTT
CDR3: CASSLSGSGRAGGELFF
J: TRBJ2-2
D: TRBD2
size: -
V: TRBV5-1

DNA: TGTGCCAGCTCACCCCTGGACGGTATGAACACTGAAGCTTTCTTT
CDR3: CASSPLDGMNTEAFF
J: TRBJ1-1
D: -
size: -
V: TRBV18

DNA: TGTGCCAGCAGTGAAGGGGTTAGGCTTAATCAGCCCCAGCATTTT
CDR3: CASSEGVRLNQPQHF
J: TRBJ1-5
D: -
size: -
V: TRBV6-1

DNA: TGTGCCAGCTCAGCTCGGACTAGCGGGGGGTACGAGCAGTACTTC
CDR3: CASSARTSGGYEQYF
J: TRBJ2-7
D: TRBD2
size: -
V: TRBV18